This T cell receptor beta chain appears in the sequencing data of a study of shared clonotypes between healthy human individuals (dated by TCRdb to 2019 to 2021). With regard to the full study: Three men and two women, aged 18 to 49 years, made up the cohort. Per donor, three plates each were used for CD4 naive and CD4 memory, two for CD8 naive, and one for CD8 memory. To estimate repertoire size and how much clonotypes are shared between individuals, the study performed deep sequencing of blood TCR repertoires from a few healthy adults. Different laboratories and diverse techniques were used to prepare libraries and sequence TCR repertoires, to increase sequencing depth and limit assay-specific biases. Leukapheresis yielded between about 0.94 and 9 billion PBMCs per donor.

Results and caveats for the whole study, not just this receptor: Estimated clonotype richness was generally larger for naive than for memory subsets. Even with the large sequencing depth, rarefaction of the sorted-subset datasets indicated that sequencing was incomplete. Based on pairwise subsampling, the degree of clonotype sharing among donors was expected to be affected by sequencing depth. Clonotypes shared by all four sorted-subset donors showed higher generation probabilities than non-shared clonotypes. Sampling was restricted to blood, and TCR repertoires in tissues likely differ from the TCR repertoires found in blood. The genetic and exposure-history diversity represented was limited by the small number of donors. Across four donors, roughly 5.4% of naive CD4, roughly 3.3% of naive CD8, about 2.3% of memory CD4, and about 0.4% of memory CD8 clonotypes were shared.

Healthy HIV-negative adults with no recently reported acute infections or vaccinations were included as donors. Every donor was a Caucasian adult residing in Nashville, Tennessee, USA. Magnetic negative selection was used to enrich CD4+ T cells, after which naive cells were positively selected on CD45RA and the negative fraction became the memory subset. Blood was obtained by leukapheresis, after which PBMCs were separated by Ficoll-Histopaque density gradient centrifugation and cryopreserved in liquid nitrogen vapor phase. Analytical flow cytometry was used to check the purity and quantity of every magnetically sorted T cell population. Genomic DNA was isolated from each sorted fraction and quantified by UV absorbance on a Nanodrop 2000c. A word on this clone: Its antigen remains undetermined. Base qualities were left out, and no much larger clone turns up one base away.

Using the deep immunoSEQ assay, multiplex PCR amplified TCR CDR3 regions from genomic DNA. Genomic DNA extracted from each cell subset was distributed evenly over all wells of several immunoSEQ 96-well plates, and each plate served as one replicate. For sorted subsets, each replicate PCR was loaded with approximately 200 ng genomic DNA, equivalent to 25,000 to 30,000 T cell genomes. Purified libraries were quantified with a Qubit 3.0 fluorometer, sized on a Bioanalyzer 2100, and re-quantified with the KAPA Library Quantification kit. A separate single-read 150-cycle Illumina NextSeq 550 flow cell was used to sequence each immunoSEQ 96-well plate. From the authors' description of their analysis: The immunoSEQ output contained only junctional sequences without quality scores, so filtering could not match that applied to full-length reads. To assign V/J genes and CDR3, sequences were annotated using PyIR, a Python wrapper for IgBLAST v1.9, with IMGT germline references. Reads with weak V/J assignments (E-value above 1e-6), missing CDR3, stop codons, out-of-frame junctions, or ambiguous translated residues were removed. V3J clonotypes were defined as sequences sharing the same inferred V gene, J gene, and CDR3 amino acid sequence. The percentage overlap between two repertoires was calculated by dividing the number of shared unique clonotypes by the size of the smaller repertoire. Three approaches were used to assess repertoire richness: RTK rarefaction, the Chao1 estimator, and Recon v2.1 estimates of unobserved clonotypes. OLGA was used to compute generation probabilities for all TCRbeta clonotypes that the gDNA method yielded from several donors. TCRdb stores this immuneACCESS table with in-frame sequences only. Part of the clones is absent; in the studies checked, under half of the shortfall reflects unresolved V genes, and no reason is known for the rest. The DNA was the basis for D and trimming; V, J and clone size are from that table. The sample includes some 2.4 million clones, with over 85% observed a single time. The ten largest clones represent 0.36% of the sample.

Germline trimming amounts to 4 bases on V and 8 bases on J, with 9 as the count of junction bases outside the gene matches. CDR3 length: 15 amino acids, cysteine to phenylalanine. The sequence is cut down to CDR3 DNA, 45 bases in frame from base 1. The germline V gene specifies SGHTA as CDR1 and FQGNSA as CDR2. The clonotype originates from a young man in good health. Some clones in this sample may be carry-over from other donors' samples. Recombination connected TRBV7-2 to TRBJ1-4; 8 bases in between match TRBD1. The specimen was naive CD4+ T cells from PBMCs. Sample cell subset or site, as interpreted from the label and publication: CD45RA+ positively selected. CDR3 sequence: CASSSQTGVWEKLFF. The nucleotides read TGTGCCAGCAGCTCCCAGACAGGGGTGTGGGAAAAACTGTTTTTT.